Reported below is one T cell receptor (beta chain). The antigen remains undetermined. PCR involved 60 Vbeta and 13 Jbeta primers. Here immunoSEQ multiplex PCR was the method, and the copy in TCRdb shows in-frame clones only, minus some. Counted here are fewer than 200,000 clones, about 80% occurring once; the ten biggest clones make up roughly 4.7%. This entry comes from a study of cytomegalovirus exposure and HLA in healthy donors. Germline V CDR1 and CDR2: SGHAT, FQNNGV. Trimming shortened V by 0 bases and J by 8 bases, and 13 bases separated the two germline ends. This CDR3 contains 14 residues. Study-wide results and caveats: A likely sequencing artifact accounted for one observed cluster of highly shared sequence variants. Rare sequences made up most TCRs, while some public TCRs were found in many donors. Being productive about 90% or about 30% of the time was typical of most TCR beta V segments in an earlier analysis.

The gene calls are TRBV11-2 and TRBJ1-2; no clear D. The clonotype originates from a man younger than 40 in good health and CMV-seronegative. Input material: PBMCs. CDR3 bases: TGTGCCAGCAGCTTAGATAAGGCGGCTTGGGGCTACACCTTC. Amino acid sequence: CASSLDKAAWGYTF.